The 9 T cell receptor beta chains below were found in one sample sequenced in a study of blood T cell repertoires in COVID-19 (dated by TCRdb to between 2020 and 2021). Library preparation was by the immunoSEQ multiplex PCR assay. TCRdb carries this immuneACCESS record with in-frame sequences only. Its versions omit some clonotypes, under half of them owing to an unresolved V gene in the studies checked, with the rest unexplained. The sample profile shows approximately 330,000 clones; roughly 90% of them were found once. The ten largest clones add up to approximately 4% of the sample. The sequenced sample was peripheral blood. These receptor sequences come from a woman between 50 and 59 years old with active or convalescent COVID-19.

J is TRBJ2-4 and V is TRBV12-3 or TRBV12-4; the match to TRBD2 covers 7 bases. The CDR3 runs 13 residues. V was clipped by 2 bases and J by 11 bases; unmatched bases: 6. CDR3 nucleotide sequence: TGTGCCAGCAGTTTACACGCGGGAGAGGTTCAGTACTTC. Its protein is CASSLHAGEVQYF.

The chain is built from TRBV28 and TRBJ1-2, with a possible D match to TRBD1 (5 bases). The CDR3 runs to 12 residues. Germline V gene lookup returns CDR1 MDHEN and CDR2 SYDVKM. With 11 bases removed from V and 4 bases from J, the gap between germline ends came to 14 bases. CDR3 nucleotide sequence: TGTGCCTACTTGGCAGGGATCTATGGCTACACCTTC. Translated: CAYLAGIYGYTF.

CDR3 coding DNA: TGCGCCAGCAGCCCAGGGGCCCCCTATGGCTACACCTTC. As protein: CASSPGAPYGYTF. The chain recombines TRBV5-1 with TRBJ1-2, with D possibly being TRBD1 (6 bases). The germline V gene encodes CDR1 SGHRS and CDR2 YFSETQ. V lost 4 bases to trimming and J lost 4 bases, with 11 bases between them. The CDR3 contains 13 residues.

The chain recombines TRBV27 with TRBJ1-2; D is perhaps TRBD1 (5 bases). The germline V gene encodes CDR1 MNHEY and CDR2 SMNVEV (reference sequence). The CDR3 contains 20 residues. The ends were cut back, 0 bases at V and 3 bases at J, with 26 bases in the middle. The CDR3 here is CASSLSGEYPPEKTDYGYTF. CDR3 bases: TGTGCCAGCAGTTTATCAGGGGAATACCCGCCCGAAAAGACAGACTATGGCTACACCTTC.

The chain is built from TRBV7-9 and TRBJ1-2; 8 bases are shared with TRBD1. V was pared by 5 bases and J by 6 bases, with 11 bases of the junction left unmatched. This CDR3 is 15 amino acids long. The V gene's germline CDR1 is SEHNR and CDR2 FQNEAQ (reference sequence). CDR3 nucleotide sequence: TGTGCCAGCAGCCCCGACAGGGGAACCAGCGATGGCTACACCTTC. This codes for CASSPDRGTSDGYTF.

Only one count was recorded for this clone. Written as DNA, the CDR3 is TGTGCCAGCAGCTCAAGAGTCCCGGGACTAGCGGGTTCCTACAATGAGCAGTTCTTC. This codes for CASSSRVPGLAGSYNEQFF. The chain is built from TRBV3-1 (or the pseudogene TRBV3-2) and TRBJ2-1; TRBD2 aligns across 12 bases. The CDR3 runs to 19 residues. Germline-derived CDR1 and CDR2 are LGHDT and YNNKEL (reference sequence). V was pared by 5 bases and J by 1 base, with 12 bases of the junction left unmatched.

The chain joins TRBV4-3 to TRBJ1-2; 7 positions match TRBD1. CDR1 and CDR2 from the germline V gene are LGHNA and YSLEER. With V trimmed by 0 bases and J by 7 bases, 8 bases remained unmatched. The length of the CDR3 is 15 residues. The CDR3 protein is CASSQETGRGAGYTF. The DNA for the CDR3 is TGCGCCAGCAGCCAAGAGACAGGGAGAGGTGCTGGCTACACCTTC.

The chain links TRBV7-2 to TRBJ2-3, with TRBD1 identical over 7 bases. The CDR3 spans 16 residues. Germline loops: CDR1 SGHTA, CDR2 FQGNSA. The J segment lost 3 bases and the V segment lost 0 bases, leaving 6 bases of the junction unmatched. The DNA for the CDR3 is TGTGCCAGCAGCTTAGCAGGCGGCAGGGGGACAGATACGCAGTATTTT. It yields the protein CASSLAGGRGTDTQYF.

The chain couples TRBV6-6 to TRBJ1-1, with D hard to call. Between the trimmed V and J ends, which lost 5 bases and 7 bases, there was a span of 5 bases. The CDR3 runs 10 residues. Germline V gene data show CDR1 as MNHNY and CDR2 as SVGAGI (reference sequence). The CDR3 sequence: CASSAGEAFF. As DNA, the CDR3 is TGTGCCAGCAGTGCCGGTGAAGCTTTCTTT.